This TCR beta chain emerged from a study of identical twins (dated by TCRdb to about 2016). Looking at the study overall: To test whether fetal clonotypes persist, this study deep-sequenced TCR alpha and beta repertoires from monozygotic twins, from unrelated adults of various ages, and from cord blood. To rule out contamination, replicate twin experiments were performed at different times with different library preparation protocols.

Notes on this clonotype: The antigen it recognizes is unknown. Base qualities are not provided; no much larger clone lies one nucleotide away.

Only healthy Caucasian donors were included. The twin cohort consisted of three pairs of female monozygotic twins, all aged roughly 18 to 30 years. CD4+ and CD8+ T cell populations were isolated with positive isolation kits from Invitrogen. V and J are truncated by 3 bases and 2 bases respectively, leaving an intervening sequence of 11 bases. Spanning cysteine to phenylalanine, the CDR3 consists of 15 amino acids. The sequence is cut down to CDR3 DNA, 45 bases in frame from base 1. What the study reported, not specific to this receptor: Compared with coincidental sharing between unrelated individuals, an excess of low generation-probability sequences was observed among out-of-frame TCR alpha sequences shared between twins. Recombination models systematically underestimated out-of-frame TCR alpha sharing in monozygotic twins but agreed with sharing between unrelated individuals. In beta out-of-frame sequences, excess twin sharing was weaker, because having fewer shared sequences lowered the signal-to-noise ratio. Zero-insertion analyses could be partly confounded by invariant T cells such as MAIT and iNKT, although diverse VJ usage argued against such confounding for most clonotypes. Fewer insertions were carried by abundant cord blood beta clonotypes; a weaker similar trend was observed in young adult naive repertoires, while no such trend was observed in memory repertoires. Because the same donors could not be followed over many years, conclusions were based on cross-sectional statistical analysis.

Libraries were made using 5' RACE. The reads were generated on an Illumina HiSeq 2000. Template switching added a universal primer binding site, and the final cDNA carried a unique molecular identifier that allowed TCR cDNA molecules to be counted accurately. Specific primers in the conserved constant-segment region were used to synthesize first-strand cDNA for the TCR alpha and beta chains. Each cDNA library was double barcoded, with a SMART-Mk sample barcode plus Illumina barcodes, to control for contamination. TruSeq adapter sequences, together with Illumina sample barcodes, were added in two successive PCR steps. The Illumina HiSeq platform was used with custom primers to sequence TCR alpha and beta cDNA libraries. Per the source publication's procedure: Unique molecular identifiers were extracted from raw reads with MiGEC, and CDR3 positions were determined with MiXCR. Recombination models were inferred per individual with the repgenHMM and IGoR tools using an EM algorithm. Shared clonotype analysis was performed with the tcR package in R, normalizing sharing by the product of cloneset sizes. To study raw recombination free of thymic and clonal selection effects, out-of-frame nonproductive sequences were analyzed. TCRdb reanalyzed the raw reads on its own, using fastp at Q25 for trimming and MiXCR for clone calling, and kept in-frame beta chains. Each CDR3 protein gets just one entry, which takes the most common genes and DNA from the rows behind it. The V and J calls follow TCRdb's processing rather than the paper's. Counted in this sample were about 520,000 distinct CDR3 sequences; 20% to 25% of them appeared once. In total, the top ten clones hold 0.8% to 1% of the sample.

This same sample was also taken into another study, of T cells expressing NK-cell markers. The second paper states: About eight donors provided sorted CD3+CD56+NKG2C+, CD3+CD56+NKG2C- and CD3+CD56-NKG2C+ T-cell subsets, whose TCR beta-chain repertoires were profiled. Seven of the eight sequenced donors were HCMV-seropositive and one was HCMV-seronegative. In several experiments an anti-gammadeltaTCR antibody was added to restrict sorting to alphabetaTCR-expressing T cells. In over five donors, the dominant CD3+CD56+NKG2C+ clonotypes were among the top 10 CD8+ clonotypes and accounted for about 1.0-7.0% of CD8+ T cells. Those dominant clonotypes were again the most abundant among CD3+CD56-NKG2C+ cells in four donors, at about 28.3-60.1%. It remained unclear whether the expanded NKG2C-expressing T cell clones were specific for HCMV antigens. The study sequenced eight donors, all healthy volunteers chosen at random: three men and five women. HCMV-specific IgG was detected in serum with a commercial ELISA kit to determine HCMV serostatus. MIGEC was used to demultiplex reads and group reads by UMI, and MiTCR was used to assemble and quantify clonotypes. Only TCR cDNA sequences supported by at least two reads were kept to exclude erroneous sequences. Downstream repertoire analysis used the tcR package, and clonotypes were matched across fractions by CDR3 nucleotide sequence plus V segment. Antigen specificity was annotated against VDJdb with VDJmatch, allowing one amino acid substitution in CDR3.

This chain is built from TRBV12-3 or TRBV12-4 and TRBJ2-4; TRBD1 is a weak D gene call, 6 bases matching. The TCR originated in a woman in her late teens or twenties in good health. What was sequenced was CD4+ T cells sorted from blood. The DNA is as follows: TGTGCCAGCAGTTTGTCACAGGGAACCAAAAACATTCAGTACTTC. This codes for CASSLSQGTKNIQYF.